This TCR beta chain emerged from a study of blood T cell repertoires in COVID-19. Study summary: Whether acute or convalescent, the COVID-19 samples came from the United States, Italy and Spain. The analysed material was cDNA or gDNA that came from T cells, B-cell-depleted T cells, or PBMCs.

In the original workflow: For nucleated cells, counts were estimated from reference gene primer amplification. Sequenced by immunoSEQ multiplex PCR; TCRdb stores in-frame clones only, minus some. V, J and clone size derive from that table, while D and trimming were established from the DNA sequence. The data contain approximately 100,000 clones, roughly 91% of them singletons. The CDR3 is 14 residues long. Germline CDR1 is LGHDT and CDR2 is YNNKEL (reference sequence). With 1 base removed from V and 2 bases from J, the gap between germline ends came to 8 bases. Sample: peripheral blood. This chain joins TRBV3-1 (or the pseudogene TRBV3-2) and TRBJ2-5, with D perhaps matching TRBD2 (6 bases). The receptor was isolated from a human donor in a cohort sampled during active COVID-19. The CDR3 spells CASSQGGTQETQYF. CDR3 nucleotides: TGTGCCAGCAGCCAAGGGGGGACTCAAGAGACCCAGTACTTC.